Listed here is a single T cell receptor (beta chain). The target of this receptor is not known. No quality values exist for individual bases; no much larger clone is one base distant. Based on the germline V gene, the CDR1 and CDR2 sequences are ENHRY and SYGVKD. From the cysteine through the phenylalanine, the CDR3 covers 14 amino acids. Left in the record is the CDR3 DNA by itself, 42 bases read in frame from the first base. V is clipped by 3 bases and J by 8 bases, and the sequence between their germline boundaries is 14 bases long. Library preparation was by the immunoSEQ multiplex PCR assay. The clones in this table, taken by TCRdb from immuneACCESS, are in-frame only. Not every clone is retained; where verified, under half of the shortfall comes from an unresolved V gene, and the cause of the rest is unknown. The sample table contains roughly 120,000 clones; only one count was recorded for about 93% of them. 1.7% of the sample is in the top ten clones.

This record comes from a study of control samples from healthy donors and cancer patients (dated by TCRdb to the early 2020s). The chain couples TRBV10-3 to TRBJ2-1; no D gene can be assigned with confidence. The sequence was obtained from a middle-aged man with head and neck cancer. Sequencing input: PBMCs. The encoded CDR3 is CAISDWPTAHEQFF. The nucleotides are TGTGCCATCAGTGATTGGCCCACAGCACATGAGCAGTTCTTC.